A single sample gave rise to the 15 T cell receptor beta chains below, sequenced in a study of control samples from healthy donors and cancer patients. The repertoire was sequenced with immunoSEQ multiplex PCR; TCRdb's copy has only in-frame clones and lacks some. The data contain almost 90,000 clones, 70% to 90% of them singletons. Specimen: blood. The receptor source for this set is a woman in her thirties or forties in good health.

The rearrangement joins TRBV3-1 (or the pseudogene TRBV3-2) to TRBJ1-4, with 10 bases matching TRBD1. Germline CDR1 is LGHDT and CDR2 is YNNKEL (reference sequence). The CDR3 contains 15 residues. With V trimmed by 5 bases and J by 8 bases, 8 bases remained unmatched. The CDR3 is CASSFGTGDWEKLFF. CDR3 DNA: TGTGCCAGCAGCTTCGGGACAGGGGATTGGGAAAAACTGTTTTTT.

The rearrangement links TRBV4-1 to TRBJ1-2, with 12 bases aligning to TRBD1. Germline CDR1 is MGHRA and CDR2 is YSYEKL. The CDR3 consists of 16 residues. The V segment lost 0 bases and the J segment 7 bases; nucleotides outside the gene matches: 6. Here the CDR3 reads CASSQEAGQGARGYTF. The CDR3 DNA is TGCGCCAGCAGCCAAGAAGCGGGACAGGGGGCGCGTGGCTACACCTTC.

The V gene is TRBV3-1 (or the pseudogene TRBV3-2), the J gene TRBJ2-7, with D possibly being TRBD2 (6 bases). V lost 3 bases to trimming and J lost 7 bases, with 16 bases between them. The germline CDR1 and CDR2 sequences are LGHDT and YNNKEL (reference sequence). The CDR3 covers 14 residues. The CDR3 DNA reads TGTGCCAGCAGCCATTTGTTAGCGGTTACTGAGCAGTACTTC. This codes for CASSHLLAVTEQYF.

This clone was picked up one time. V usage is TRBV5-1 and J usage is TRBJ2-1, with TRBD2 identical over 7 bases. After removal of 0 bases from V and 9 bases from J, the junction contained 6 bases not matched to a gene. The CDR3 is 14 residues long. Germline V gene sequence: CDR1 SGHRS, CDR2 YFSETQ. The CDR3 region is CASSLALATGEQFF. The CDR3 nucleotides read TGCGCCAGCAGCTTGGCACTAGCGACGGGTGAGCAGTTCTTC. The whole variable domain, remainder taken from reference TRBV5-1 and TRBJ2-1, is KAGVTQTPRYLIKTRGQQVTLSCSPISGHRSVSWYQQTPGQGLQFLFEYFSETQRNKGNFPGRFSGRQFSNSRSEMNVSTLELGDSALYLCASSLALATGEQFFGPGTRLTVL.

This chain uses TRBV18 with TRBJ1-1; D is uncertain. CDR1 KGHSH and CDR2 LQKENI come from the germline V gene. CDR3 length: 13 amino acids. V lost 0 bases and J lost 6, with 8 bases in between. The CDR3 loop is CASSPPNVAEAFF. CDR3 DNA sequence: TGTGCCAGCTCACCACCTAATGTGGCTGAAGCTTTCTTT.

This rearrangement joins TRBV28 to TRBJ2-7, with D perhaps being TRBD1 or TRBD2 (5 bases each). V dropped 4 bases and J dropped 3 bases, with 7 bases sitting between them. This CDR3 is built from 12 residues. Germline CDR1 and CDR2: MDHEN and SYDVKM. The DNA of the CDR3 is TGTGCCAGCAGTTGGGGGTTCTACGAGCAGTACTTC. Protein sequence: CASSWGFYEQYF.

As regards this clone: This CDR3 is also generated by other DNA sequences in the sample. The V and J genes are TRBV6-5 and TRBJ2-1; TRBD1 matches at 11 bases. The CDR3 extends over 15 amino acids. The germline V gene has CDR1 MNHEY and CDR2 SVGAGI. J lost 8 bases, V lost 5 bases, and 8 bases had no gene match. The CDR3 DNA is TGTGCCAGCAGTCTCCGGGACAGGGGGATATATGAGCAGTTCTTC. It specifies CASSLRDRGIYEQFF.

This chain links TRBV12-3 or TRBV12-4 with TRBJ1-5; D may be TRBD1 (6 bases). The V gene lost 3 bases and the J gene lost 5 bases, with 8 bases spanning the gap. This CDR3 is 13 amino acids long. The CDR3 nucleotides read TGTGCCAGCAGTTTTTACAGGGATCAGCCCCAGCATTTT. Translation: CASSFYRDQPQHF.

The chain combines TRBV7-6 with TRBJ1-3, with a weak D call TRBD1 (5 bases). V was shortened by 5 bases and J by 0 bases, with 11 bases between the two germline ends. CDR3 size: 15 residues. Germline V CDR1 and CDR2: SGHVS, FNYEAQ. The CDR3 loop is CASSPGGISGNTIYF. The CDR3 nucleotides read TGTGCCAGCAGCCCCGGGGGGATCTCTGGAAACACCATATATTTT.

This chain connects TRBV30 to TRBJ1-6, with D hard to call. Deletions cut 0 bases from V and 5 bases from J, with 11 bases between. The V gene's germline CDR1 is GTSNPN and CDR2 SVGIG (reference sequence). CDR3 length: 15 amino acids. For the CDR3, the DNA is TGTGCCTGGAGTGTCGCGGAGATAGATAATTCACCCCTCCACTTT. This encodes CAWSVAEIDNSPLHF.

This clone showed up just once. The junction does not match germline at one end; this may be a read error. This chain uses TRBV5-4 with TRBJ2-3; D gene ambiguous. This CDR3 comprises 14 residues. Germline CDR1 reads SGHNT; CDR2 reads YYREEE (reference sequence). For the CDR3, the DNA is TGTGCCAGCAGCTTGGCCTCGTCAGCAGCTGATCAGCGTTTT. Translating it yields CASSLASSAADQRF.

The chain uses TRBV6-6 and TRBJ1-1; D ambiguous. The germline V and J ends were trimmed by 0 bases and 0 bases, with 11 bases remaining between them. Germline CDR1 reads MNHNY; CDR2 reads SVGAGI (reference sequence). This CDR3 is 16 amino acids long. The CDR3 region has the DNA TGTGCCAGCAGTTACTCGGACCTTACAGTGAACACTGAAGCTTTCTTT. This codes for CASSYSDLTVNTEAFF.

The V and J genes are TRBV12-5 and TRBJ1-2; D ambiguous. The CDR3 extends over 11 amino acids. Germline CDR1 reads LGHNT; CDR2 reads FRNRAP. The V gene lost 3 bases and the J gene lost 6 bases, with 5 bases spanning the gap. CDR3 DNA sequence: TGTGCTAGTGGTTTTGGGGATGGCTACACCTTC. This sequence encodes CASGFGDGYTF. The full variable domain, completed using reference TRBV12-5 and TRBJ1-2, is DARVTQTPRHKVTEMGQEVTMRCQPILGHNTVFWYRQTMMQGLELLAYFRNRAPLDDSGMPKDRFSAEMPDATLATLKIQPSEPRDSAVYFCASGFGDGYTFGSGTRLTVV.

V is TRBV5-1 and J is TRBJ2-2, with 14 positions matching TRBD2. Trimming at V came to 5 bases and at J to 0 bases, leaving 3 bases not matched to a gene. The CDR3 runs to 17 residues. Germline CDR1 and CDR2: SGHRS and YFSETQ. The CDR3 DNA is TGCGCCAGCAGTAGGACTAGCGGGGGGTCGAACACCGGGGAGCTGTTTTTT. Amino acids: CASSRTSGGSNTGELFF.

This chain uses TRBV24-1 with TRBJ1-5; possible D gene TRBD1, 5 bases. Trimming pared 3 bases from V and 0 bases from J, leaving 11 bases between. The CDR3 is 16 amino acids. CDR1 and CDR2 (germline): KGHDR, SFDVKD. CDR3 DNA: TGTGCCACCAGTGATCGGGGCTCGAATAGCAATCAGCCCCAGCATTTT. The encoded protein is CATSDRGSNSNQPQHF.